These T cell receptor beta chains were read from a single sample in a study of graft-versus-host responses after intestinal transplantation. These TCRs are of unknown antigen specificity. The method was immunoSEQ multiplex PCR; TCRdb's version includes in-frame clones alone and lacks a portion of them. The sample carries 90,000 to 150,000 clones, 85% to 95% recorded once. Sequencing was performed on unstimulated CD8+ T cells sorted from spleen or lymph node cells, taken before intestinal transplant. Every receptor here comes from a human donor who received an intestinal transplant. Each CDR3 is given with its conserved first and last residue. D genes are given only for firm matches. Clone size is given for some rows only: seen once, a few or many times, or a class if the clone is expanded.

D	V	J	size	DNA	CDR3
TRBD2	TRBV9	TRBJ2-1	NA	TGTGCCAGCAGCCTTACGACAGGGCGAGCGGGAGGGAAATACAATGAGCAGTTCTTC	CASSLTTGRAGGKYNEQFF
NA	TRBV6-1	TRBJ2-7	once	TGTGCCAGCAGCGAGCACGGCGGCTCCTACGAGCAGTACTTC	CASSEHGGSYEQYF
NA	TRBV9	TRBJ1-6	NA	TGTGCCAGCGCCGGGTCTTCCTCAAATTCACCCCTCCACTTT	CASAGSSSNSPLHF
TRBD2	TRBV7-6	TRBJ2-1	NA	TGTGCCAGCAGCTCCCGGGGACTAGCGGGATTGGATGAGCAGTTCTTC	CASSSRGLAGLDEQFF
TRBD1	TRBV28	TRBJ2-7	NA	TGTGCCAGCAGGGAGACAGGGGGTGGATCCTACGAGCAGTACTTC	CASRETGGGSYEQYF
TRBD2	TRBV4-1	TRBJ2-7	NA	TGCGCCAGCAGCCAAGCACTAGCGGGAGGGTACGAGCAGTACTTC	CASSQALAGGYEQYF
NA	TRBV6-5	TRBJ2-7	NA	TGTGCCACCTCAATCGGGGTAAAGGTCTACGAGCAGTACTTC	CATSIGVKVYEQYF
NA	TRBV4-3	TRBJ1-5	once	TGCGCCAGCAGCCAAGTCCTGACTGGGGATCAGCCCCAGCATTTT	CASSQVLTGDQPQHF
NA	TRBV5-5	TRBJ2-7	NA	TGTGCCACCTCCGAGGGGGGGAGCGAGCAGTACTTC	CATSEGGSEQYF
TRBD2	TRBV4-1	TRBJ2-7	NA	TGCGCCAGCAGCCAAGATCTCAGAGTAAGCGGGAGTACTTACGAGCAGTACTTC	CASSQDLRVSGSTYEQYF
NA	TRBV5-1	TRBJ1-5	NA	TGCGCCAGCAGCTTGGACGTGGGTGGCCAGCCCCAGCATTTT	CASSLDVGGQPQHF
NA	TRBV7-9	TRBJ2-7	NA	TGTGCCAGCAGCTCGACACCTTACGAGCAGTACTTC	CASSSTPYEQYF
TRBD1	TRBV9	TRBJ2-5	NA	TGTGCCAGCAGCCGCAGGGGGCAAGAGACCCAGTACTTC	CASSRRGQETQYF
NA	TRBV6-5	TRBJ1-6	NA	TGTGCCAGCAGTCCACATAATAATTCACCCCTCCACTTT	CASSPHNNSPLHF
TRBD2	TRBV11-2	TRBJ2-7	NA	TGTGCCAGCAGCTTAGGACTAGCGGTCTACGAGCAGTACTTC	CASSLGLAVYEQYF
TRBD2	TRBV28	TRBJ2-1	NA	TGTGCCAGCACCGAGACTAGCGTTTGGGCAAATGAGCAGTTCTTC	CASTETSVWANEQFF
NA	TRBV21-1	TRBJ2-7	once	TGTGCCAGCAGCAAAGGCCACTCCTACGAGCAGTACTTC	CASSKGHSYEQYF
NA	TRBV29-1	TRBJ2-7	NA	TGCAGCGTTGAAAGGGGGTCTAGATACGAGCAGTACTTC	CSVERGSRYEQYF
NA	TRBV28	TRBJ1-1	NA	TGTGCCAGCAGTTTTAGGGTAGACATGAACACTGAAGCTTTCTTT	CASSFRVDMNTEAFF
TRBD1	TRBV4-1	TRBJ2-7	NA	TGCGCCAGCAGCCGAATAGGGACAGTTCCTTCCTACGAGCAGTACTTC	CASSRIGTVPSYEQYF
TRBD2	TRBV13	TRBJ2-3	NA	TGTGCCAGCAGCTGGAGCGGGGGTGAAACAGATACGCAGTATTTT	CASSWSGGETDTQYF
NA	TRBV5-6	TRBJ2-7	NA	TGTGCCAGCAGCTTGACAGGTGCTTACGAGCAGTACTTC	CASSLTGAYEQYF
TRBD2	TRBV27	TRBJ2-7	NA	TGTGCCAGCAGTTGGACCGGGACTAGCGGAGATAGCTCCTACGAGCAGTACTTC	CASSWTGTSGDSSYEQYF
NA	TRBV29-1	TRBJ2-7	NA	TGCAGCGTTGAAGAAGGTCAATCCTACGAGCAGTACTTC	CSVEEGQSYEQYF
TRBD1	TRBV15	TRBJ1-6	NA	TGTGCCACCAGCAGACACACAGGGGTTGGTTCACCCCTCCACTTT	CATSRHTGVGSPLHF
NA	TRBV5-1	TRBJ1-1	NA	TGCGCCAGCAGCTTGGATTTGGGGCTTACTGAAGCTTTCTTT	CASSLDLGLTEAFF
TRBD2	TRBV9	TRBJ2-1	once	TGTGCCAGCAGCGGACACATTAGCGGGGTCTCCTACAATGAGCAGTTCTTC	CASSGHISGVSYNEQFF
NA	TRBV2	TRBJ2-5	NA	TGTGCCAGCAGTGCTGGACAGCCGCGGGAGACCCAGTACTTC	CASSAGQPRETQYF
NA	TRBV30	TRBJ2-2	NA	TGTGCCTGGAGTGTTGGGGTGAACACCGGGGAGCTGTTTTTT	CAWSVGVNTGELFF
NA	TRBV7-9	TRBJ1-5	NA	TGTGCCAGCAGCCCCCGGGAGGAACAGCCCCAGCATTTT	CASSPREEQPQHF
NA	TRBV28	TRBJ1-1	NA	TGTGCCAGCAGTTTTCACGGGGAAGCTTTCTTT	CASSFHGEAFF
TRBD1	TRBV7-2	TRBJ1-2	NA	TGTGCCAGCAGCTTAGCTCCGGACAGGGAAGGCGGCTACACCTTC	CASSLAPDREGGYTF
NA	TRBV12-5	TRBJ1-2	NA	TGTGCTAGTGGTTCCTCCCCAGGAAACTATGGCTACACCTTC	CASGSSPGNYGYTF
NA	TRBV4-1	TRBJ2-2	NA	TGCGCCAGCAGCCGACGAACGTGGGGTTGGAGGGCCTACACCGGGGAGCTGTTTTTT	CASSRRTWGWRAYTGELFF
NA	TRBV4-1	TRBJ2-7	NA	TGCGCCAGCAGCCAGGCCCGAGAGCAGTACTTC	CASSQAREQYF
NA	TRBV5-6	TRBJ2-1	NA	TGTGCCAGCAGCCTAAGCTGGGGTGAGCAGTTCTTC	CASSLSWGEQFF
NA	TRBV28	TRBJ1-3	NA	TGTGCCAGCAGTCCTCCACTGAGCACCATATATTTT	CASSPPLSTIYF